Below, 15 T cell receptor beta chains from the same sample are listed, as sequenced in a study of blood T cell repertoires in COVID-19. TCRdb keeps only in-frame clones here, not all; method: immunoSEQ multiplex PCR. The repertoire holds approximately 200,000 clones, roughly 80% seen once, with 6% in the top ten. The sequenced material came from peripheral blood. These receptor sequences come from a woman in her thirties or forties with COVID-19, enrolled during active disease.

The gene calls are TRBV6-7 and TRBJ2-7; D gene unclear. TRBV6-7 is identified as an open reading frame with a role that is uncertain. V lost 6 bases and J lost 3, with 9 bases in between. This CDR3 comprises 12 residues. This chain's CDR3 is CASRLRNYEQYF. The CDR3 region has the DNA TGTGCCAGCAGACTCCGTAACTACGAGCAGTACTTC.

This sequence joins TRBV9 and TRBJ2-5; D uncertain. Trimming took 0 bases from V and 2 from J, leaving 14 bases between them. The CDR3 totals 16 residues. Germline loops: CDR1 SGDLS, CDR2 YYNGEE. The CDR3 DNA follows: TGTGCCAGCAGCGTAGCTTTGGATGCGGTTCAAGAGACCCAGTACTTC. This sequence encodes CASSVALDAVQETQYF. Full variable domain (missing parts from reference TRBV9 and TRBJ2-5): DSGVTQTPKHLITATGQRVTLRCSPRSGDLSVYWYQQSLDQGLQFLIQYYNGEERAKGNILERFSAQQFPDLHSELNLSSLELGDSALYFCASSVALDAVQETQYFGPGTRLLVL.

V and J are TRBV7-2 and TRBJ1-6; the D is unclear. The CDR3 length is 14 residues. The germline gives CDR1 SGHTA, CDR2 FQGNSA. V lost 1 base and J 6 bases, leaving 7 bases between the germline ends. Here the CDR3 reads CASSLGGFNSPLHF. As DNA, the CDR3 is TGTGCCAGCAGCTTAGGCGGATTTAATTCACCCCTCCACTTT. Using reference TRBV7-2 and TRBJ1-6 for the parts outside the CDR3, the full variable domain is GAGVSQSPSNKVTEKGKDVELRCDPISGHTALYWYRQSLGQGLEFLIYFQGNSAPDKSGLPSDRFSAERTGGSVSTLTIQRTQQEDSAVYLCASSLGGFNSPLHFGNGTRLTVT.

The chain is built from TRBV24-1 and TRBJ1-1; possibly TRBD1 for D (6 bases). There are 14 residues in the CDR3. With 7 bases removed from V and 5 bases from J, the gap between germline ends came to 16 bases. Germline V gene data show CDR1 as KGHDR and CDR2 as SFDVKD. Here the CDR3 reads CATRVNRVDTEAFF. CDR3 bases: TGTGCCACCAGGGTAAACAGGGTGGATACTGAAGCTTTCTTT.

J is TRBJ2-7 and V is TRBV7-6, with TRBD2 matching over 11 bases. Trimming took 1 base from V and 6 from J; bases not matched to a gene: 11. The CDR3 is 17 amino acids. CDR1 and CDR2 (germline): SGHVS, FNYEAQ. This chain's CDR3 is CASSLVGPTSGRSEQYF. The CDR3 DNA sequence: TGTGCCAGCAGCTTAGTAGGTCCCACTAGCGGGAGATCCGAGCAGTACTTC.

This clone appeared a single time. V gene TRBV10-1 combines with J gene TRBJ2-1; maybe TRBD2 (5 bases). Trimming shortened V by 8 bases and J by 6 bases, and 14 bases separated the two germline ends. Germline V gives CDR1 WNHNN, CDR2 SYGVQD (reference sequence). The length of the CDR3 is 13 residues. CDR3 sequence (DNA): TGCGCCAGCCGTAATAGCGCTGGCAATGAGCAGTTCTTC. It encodes CASRNSAGNEQFF.

The chain employs TRBV10-1 and TRBJ2-7, with TRBD1 matching over 9 bases. After removal of 0 bases from V and 6 bases from J, the junction contained 6 bases not matched to a gene. This CDR3 contains 15 residues. Germline V gene data show CDR1 as WNHNN and CDR2 as SYGVQD (reference sequence). CDR3 region: CASSESDRGTPEQYF. The CDR3 bases are TGCGCCAGCAGTGAGTCTGACAGGGGGACCCCCGAGCAGTACTTC.

J is TRBJ1-2 and V is TRBV28; a possible D gene is TRBD1 (6 bases). From germline, CDR1 is MDHEN and CDR2 SYDVKM. The V end lost 10 bases, the J end lost 7 bases, and 28 bases lay between the germline ends. The CDR3 runs 16 residues. The CDR3 coding sequence is TGTGCCACCCCGTCGGATTCGCGGGGGCGCGTCTCTGGCTACACCTTC. Translating gives CATPSDSRGRVSGYTF.

This clone was recorded a few times. J is TRBJ2-2 and V is TRBV5-4; 9 bases are shared with TRBD1. Germline CDR1 reads SGHNT; CDR2 reads YYREEE (reference sequence). The CDR3 is made up of 15 amino acids. With 4 bases clipped from V and 4 bases from J, the junction kept 5 bases outside the gene matches. CDR3 sequence (DNA): TGTGCCAGCAGCCAAAGGGACAGGGCCACCGGGGAGCTGTTTTTT. Translation gives CASSQRDRATGELFF.

Worth noting for this clone: The conserved phenylalanine or tryptophan normally closing the CDR3 is absent here, so this likely arose from a read error. No DNA is shown, since the ends of the CDR3 on it are uncertain; the CDR3 is the one TCRdb lists. This sequence joins TRBV6-7 and TRBJ2-3; the table's D gene call, TRBD1, was not cross checked with the DNA. TRBV6-7 is placed among ORFs of uncertain function. The CDR3 sequence runs 9 residues, both termini included. CDR3 loop: CASRYDRGA.

This clone came up many times. Compared with germline, one end of the junction differs, possibly owing to a read error. The chain recombines TRBV2 with TRBJ2-2; D possibly corresponds to TRBD2 (5 bases). The germline CDR1 and CDR2 sequences are SNHLY and FYNNEI. The CDR3 spans 18 residues. CDR3 protein: CASSEGTGIYLNPGELFF. The DNA for the CDR3 is TGTGCCAGCAGTGAAGGGACGGGGATTTACTTGAACCCCGGGGAGCTGTTTTTT.

The DNA for the CDR3 is TGTGCCAGCCTCATAGAGATCTCTGGAAACACCATATATTTT. This sequence encodes CASLIEISGNTIYF. The rearrangement uses TRBV2 and TRBJ1-3; D unresolved. Germline V gene sequence: CDR1 SNHLY, CDR2 FYNNEI. The CDR3 totals 14 residues. V shed 8 bases and J shed 0 bases, with 11 bases lying between them.

The rearrangement joins TRBV5-4 to TRBJ1-2, with 7 bases lining up with TRBD1. Germline lookup yields CDR1 SGHNT and CDR2 YYREEE (reference sequence). The CDR3 is made up of 13 amino acids. J lost 8 bases, V lost 3 bases, and 7 bases had no gene match. The CDR3 DNA is TGTGCCAGCAGCTGGGACAGCCTTAAAGGCTACACCTTC. Protein sequence: CASSWDSLKGYTF.

The chain recombines TRBV3-1 (or the pseudogene TRBV3-2) with TRBJ2-5, with 10 positions matching TRBD2. V dropped 7 bases and J dropped 5; count of bases not matched to a gene: 7. The germline V gene encodes CDR1 LGHDT and CDR2 YNNKEL (reference sequence). This CDR3 spans 14 amino acids. CDR3 residues: CASIQREGRETQYF. DNA for the CDR3: TGTGCCAGCATCCAGCGGGAGGGCCGGGAGACCCAGTACTTC.

The CDR3 region is CASMEGTVGEQYF. In DNA form, the CDR3 reads TGCGCCAGCATGGAGGGGACAGTCGGCGAGCAGTACTTC. J is TRBJ2-7 and V is TRBV5-1; perhaps TRBD1 as D (7 bases). Trimming took 6 bases from V and 6 from J, leaving 16 bases between them. The CDR3 has 13 residues. CDR1 and CDR2 (germline): SGHRS, YFSETQ.